This T cell receptor beta chain appears in the sequencing data of a study of blood T cell repertoires in COVID-19. Study-level background: Samples came from the United States, Italy and Spain, spanning acute and convalescent COVID-19.

The protocol was immunoSEQ multiplex PCR, while the TCRdb copy is restricted to in-frame clones and leaves out a portion. This sample yields fewer than 300,000 clones, of which roughly 90% are seen a single time; about an eighth belongs to the top ten. V was pared by 5 bases and J by 11 bases, with 5 bases of the junction left unmatched. The CDR3 extends over 13 amino acids. Per germline, CDR1 MNHEY and CDR2 SVGAGI. Enrolled during active infection, Seattle patients were then followed longitudinally. The chain has TRBV6-5 and TRBJ1-6; 8 nucleotides align to TRBD1. This sequence originates from a woman aged 25 to 39 with COVID-19, enrolled during active disease. Sequenced sample: peripheral blood. The CDR3 coding sequence is TGTGCCAGCAGTCGAGGACAGGGAGCACCCCTCCACTTT. Residues: CASSRGQGAPLHF.